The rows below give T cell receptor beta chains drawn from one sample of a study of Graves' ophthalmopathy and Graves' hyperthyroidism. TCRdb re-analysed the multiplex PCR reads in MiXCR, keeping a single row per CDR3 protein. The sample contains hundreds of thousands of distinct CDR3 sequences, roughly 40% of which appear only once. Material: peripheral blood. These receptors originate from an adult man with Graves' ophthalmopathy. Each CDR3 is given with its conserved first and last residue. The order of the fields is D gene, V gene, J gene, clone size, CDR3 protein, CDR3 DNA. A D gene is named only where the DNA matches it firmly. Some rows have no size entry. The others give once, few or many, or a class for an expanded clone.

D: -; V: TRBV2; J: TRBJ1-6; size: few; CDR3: CASSEGGGGISYNSPLHF; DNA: TGTGCCAGCAGTGAAGGAGGAGGAGGGATCTCCTATAATTCACCCCTCCACTTT
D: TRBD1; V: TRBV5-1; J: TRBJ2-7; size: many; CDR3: CASSWDRTYEQYF; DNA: TGCGCCAGCAGCTGGGACAGAACCTACGAGCAGTACTTC
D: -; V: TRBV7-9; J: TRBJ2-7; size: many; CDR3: CASSPRYEQYF; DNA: TGTGCCAGCAGCCCCCGCTACGAGCAGTACTTC
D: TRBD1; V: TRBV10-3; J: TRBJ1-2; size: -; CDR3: CAISDPGQGTYGYTF; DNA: TGTGCCATCAGTGACCCGGGACAGGGAACCTATGGCTACACCTTC
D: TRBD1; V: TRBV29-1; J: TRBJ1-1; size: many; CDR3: CSGRQGARYTEAFF; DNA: TGCAGCGGACGACAGGGGGCGAGGTACACTGAAGCTTTCTTT
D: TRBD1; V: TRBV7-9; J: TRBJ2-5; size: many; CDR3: CASSLVDRGETQYF; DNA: TGTGCCAGCAGCTTAGTCGACAGGGGTGAGACCCAGTACTTC
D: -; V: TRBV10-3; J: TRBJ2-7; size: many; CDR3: CAISGDGDYEQYF; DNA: TGTGCCATCAGCGGGGACGGAGACTACGAGCAGTACTTC
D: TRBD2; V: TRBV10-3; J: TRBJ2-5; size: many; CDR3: CASSPDLAGSRETQYF; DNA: TGTGCCAGCAGCCCCGACCTAGCGGGCTCAAGGGAGACCCAGTACTTC
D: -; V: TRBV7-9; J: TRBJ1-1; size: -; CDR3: CASSLGQGRAEAFF; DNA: TGTGCCAGCAGCTTGGGGCAGGGAAGGGCTGAAGCTTTCTTT
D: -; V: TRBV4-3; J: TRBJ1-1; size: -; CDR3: CASSQGTDTEAFF; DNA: TGCGCCAGCAGCCAAGGAACGGACACTGAAGCTTTCTTT
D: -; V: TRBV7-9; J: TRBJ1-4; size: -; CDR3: CASSQEGIGGIMKKLFF; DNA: TGTGCCAGCAGCCAAGAAGGAATCGGGGGGATAATGAAAAAACTGTTTTTT
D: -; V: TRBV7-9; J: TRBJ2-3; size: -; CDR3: CASSLGVVGTDTQYF; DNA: TGTGCCAGCAGCTTAGGGGTAGTTGGCACAGATACGCAGTATTTT
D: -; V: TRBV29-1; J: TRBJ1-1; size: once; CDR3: CSVELGGDTEAFF; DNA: TGCAGCGTTGAGTTGGGTGGTGACACTGAAGCTTTCTTT
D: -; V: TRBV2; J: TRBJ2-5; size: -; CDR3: CASSVGEGAEETQYF; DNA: TGTGCCAGCAGCGTAGGGGAAGGGGCTGAGGAGACCCAGTACTTC
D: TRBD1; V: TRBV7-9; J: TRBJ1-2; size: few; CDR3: CASSQQATGKANYGYTF; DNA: TGTGCCAGCAGCCAACAGGCGACAGGGAAAGCTAACTATGGCTACACCTTC
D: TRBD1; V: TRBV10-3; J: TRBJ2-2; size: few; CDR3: CASSRQGSGELFF; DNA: TGTGCCAGCAGCCGACAGGGAAGCGGGGAGCTGTTTTTT
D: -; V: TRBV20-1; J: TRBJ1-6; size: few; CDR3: CSARHSSYNSPLHF; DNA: TGCAGTGCTAGACATAGCTCCTATAATTCACCCCTCCACTTT
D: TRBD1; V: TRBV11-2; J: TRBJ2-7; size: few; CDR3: CASSLNADREFYEQYF; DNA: TGTGCCAGCAGCTTAAACGCCGACAGGGAATTCTACGAGCAGTACTTC
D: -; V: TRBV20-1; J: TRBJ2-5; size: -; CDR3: CSASRTRETQYF; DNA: TGCAGTGCTTCCAGGACCAGAGAGACCCAGTACTTC
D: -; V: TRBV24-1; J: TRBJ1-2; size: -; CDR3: CATSDPGAEANYGYTF; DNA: TGTGCCACCAGTGACCCCGGGGCGGAAGCTAACTATGGCTACACCTTC
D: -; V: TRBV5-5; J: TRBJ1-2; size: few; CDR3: CASSRTNYNYGYTF; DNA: TGTGCCAGCAGCCGGACAAACTATAACTATGGCTACACCTTC
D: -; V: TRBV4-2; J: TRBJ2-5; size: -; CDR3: CASSQGTDRVTQYF; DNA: TGTGCCAGCAGCCAAGGGACGGATCGCGTGACCCAGTACTTC
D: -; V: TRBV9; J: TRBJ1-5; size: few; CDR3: CASSVQAGPDQPQHF; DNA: TGTGCCAGCAGCGTACAAGCGGGTCCCGATCAGCCCCAGCATTTT
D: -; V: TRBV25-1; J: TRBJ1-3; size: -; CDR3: CASSEVFDGISGNTIYF; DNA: TGTGCCAGCAGTGAAGTATTTGACGGAATCTCTGGAAACACCATATATTTT
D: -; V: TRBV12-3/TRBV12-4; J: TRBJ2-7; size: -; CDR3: CASSFRQRDYGEQYF; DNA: TGTGCCAGCAGTTTTCGGCAGCGCGACTATGGCGAGCAGTACTTC
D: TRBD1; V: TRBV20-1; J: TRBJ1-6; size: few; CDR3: CSAKVGQGNSPLHF; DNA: TGCAGTGCTAAGGTGGGACAGGGAAATTCACCCCTCCACTTT
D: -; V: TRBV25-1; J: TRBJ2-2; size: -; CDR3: CASSDSWVTAGELFF; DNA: TGTGCCAGCAGTGATTCGTGGGTCACGGCCGGGGAGCTGTTTTTT
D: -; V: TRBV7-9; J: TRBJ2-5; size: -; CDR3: CASSFQGTTRETQYF; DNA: TGTGCCAGCAGCTTCCAGGGGACTACTCGAGAGACCCAGTACTTC
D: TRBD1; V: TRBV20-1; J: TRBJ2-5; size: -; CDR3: CSAYRGTGVIETQCF; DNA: TGCAGTGCTTATCGAGGGACAGGGGTGATAGAGACCCAGTGCTTC
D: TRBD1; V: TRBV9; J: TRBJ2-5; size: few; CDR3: CASSVRTGRETQYF; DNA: TGTGCCAGCAGCGTACGGACAGGCCGAGAGACCCAGTACTTC
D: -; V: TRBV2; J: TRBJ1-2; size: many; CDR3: CASTPDKGANYGYTF; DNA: TGTGCCAGCACCCCTGACAAAGGGGCGAACTATGGCTACACCTTC
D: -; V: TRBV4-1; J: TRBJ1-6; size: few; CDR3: CASRRTGNSPLHF; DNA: TGCGCCAGCCGCCGGACGGGGAATTCACCCCTCCACTTT
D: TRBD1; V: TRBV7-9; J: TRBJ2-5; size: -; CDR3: CASSQRDRDTETQYF; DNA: TGTGCCAGCAGCCAAAGGGACAGGGATACAGAGACCCAGTACTTC
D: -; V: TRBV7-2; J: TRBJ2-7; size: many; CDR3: CASSPRGGNPSYEQYF; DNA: TGTGCCAGCTCACCACGTGGGGGGAACCCTTCCTACGAGCAGTACTTC
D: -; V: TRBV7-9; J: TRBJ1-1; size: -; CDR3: CVSSEGRSEAFF; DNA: TGTGTCAGCAGTGAAGGGAGGTCTGAAGCTTTCTTT
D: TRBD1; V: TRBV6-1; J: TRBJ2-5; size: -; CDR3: CASRDPGGQETQYF; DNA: TGTGCCAGCAGAGACCCAGGGGGCCAAGAGACCCAGTACTTC
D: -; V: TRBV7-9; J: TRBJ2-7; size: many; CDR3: CASSSIRTPSSYEQYF; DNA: TGTGCCAGCAGCTCCATCCGGACGCCGAGCTCCTACGAGCAGTACTTC
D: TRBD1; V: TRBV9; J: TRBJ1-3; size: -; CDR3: CASSDRQGLHSGNTIYF; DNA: TGTGCCAGCAGCGATAGACAGGGGCTTCATTCTGGAAACACCATATATTTT
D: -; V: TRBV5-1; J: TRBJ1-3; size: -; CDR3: CASSLEVGNTIYF; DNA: TGCGCCAGCAGCTTGGAAGTTGGAAACACCATATATTTT
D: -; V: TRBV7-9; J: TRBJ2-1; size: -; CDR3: CASSLGVPNEQFF; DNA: TGTGCCAGCAGCTTAGGGGTTCCCAATGAGCAGTTCTTC
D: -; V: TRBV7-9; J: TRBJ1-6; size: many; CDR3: CASSSRDLGNSPLHF; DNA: TGTGCCAGCAGCTCCAGGGATCTGGGGAATTCACCCCTCCACTTT
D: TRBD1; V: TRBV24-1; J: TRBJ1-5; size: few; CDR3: CASSYSDRDRGDQPQHF; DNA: TGTGCCAGCAGTTACTCCGACCGGGACAGGGGCGATCAGCCCCAGCATTTT
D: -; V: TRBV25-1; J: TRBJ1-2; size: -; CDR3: CASSVGPGNGYTF; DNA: TGTGCCAGCAGTGTAGGACCGGGAAACGGCTACACCTTC
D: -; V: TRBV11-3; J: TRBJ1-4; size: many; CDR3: CASSFRRTAEKLFF; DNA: TGTGCCAGCAGCTTCCGCAGGACAGCCGAAAAACTGTTTTTT
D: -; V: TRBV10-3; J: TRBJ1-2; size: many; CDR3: CAISESTRINYGYTF; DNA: TGTGCCATCAGTGAGTCAACTCGAATTAACTATGGCTACACCTTC
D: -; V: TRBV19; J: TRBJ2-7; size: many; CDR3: CASSTGTELRKQYF; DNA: TGTGCCAGTAGTACCGGGACCGAGTTGCGGAAGCAGTACTTC
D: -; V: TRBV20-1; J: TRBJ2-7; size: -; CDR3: CSAKTTSSYEQYF; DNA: TGCAGTGCAAAGACAACGAGCTCCTACGAGCAGTACTTC
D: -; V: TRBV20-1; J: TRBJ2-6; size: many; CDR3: CSAADSGANVLTF; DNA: TGCAGTGCGGCAGACTCTGGGGCCAACGTCCTGACTTTC
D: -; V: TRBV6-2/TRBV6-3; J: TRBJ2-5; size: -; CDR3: CASSYRRYQETQYF; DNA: TGTGCCAGCAGTTACAGGAGGTACCAAGAGACCCAGTACTTC
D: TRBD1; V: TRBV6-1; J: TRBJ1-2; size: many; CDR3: CASSRDRVYGYTF; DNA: TGTGCCAGCAGTAGGGACAGGGTGTATGGCTACACCTTC
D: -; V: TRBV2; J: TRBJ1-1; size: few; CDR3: CASSVGQLNTEAFF; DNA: TGTGCCAGCAGTGTAGGACAACTGAACACTGAAGCTTTCTTT
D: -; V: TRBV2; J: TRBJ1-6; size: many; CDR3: CASRRDTREDSPLHF; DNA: TGTGCCAGCAGAAGGGACACCCGAGAGGATTCACCCCTCCACTTT